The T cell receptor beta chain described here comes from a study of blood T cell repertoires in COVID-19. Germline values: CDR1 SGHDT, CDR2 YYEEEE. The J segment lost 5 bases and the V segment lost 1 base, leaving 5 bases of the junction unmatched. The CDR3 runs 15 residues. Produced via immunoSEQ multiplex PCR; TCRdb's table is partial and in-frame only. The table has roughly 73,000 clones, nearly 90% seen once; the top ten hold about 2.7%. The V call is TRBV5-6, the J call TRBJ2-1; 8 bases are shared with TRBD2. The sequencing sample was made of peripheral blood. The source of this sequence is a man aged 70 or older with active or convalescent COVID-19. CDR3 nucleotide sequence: TGTGCCAGCAGCTTGTATGGCGGGGGGAACAATGAGCAGTTCTTC. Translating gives CASSLYGGGNNEQFF.